The 27 T cell receptor beta chains below all came from one sample that was sequenced in a study of cytomegalovirus exposure and HLA in healthy donors. Amplification used 60 Vbeta primers and 13 Jbeta primers. Produced via immunoSEQ multiplex PCR; TCRdb's table is partial and in-frame only. The sample records roughly 280,000 clones, around 65% being singletons. Source material: PBMCs. Receptors originate from a female donor in good health and CMV-seronegative.

J is TRBJ2-7 and V is TRBV4-1; 8 bases line up with TRBD1. V was pared by 4 bases and J by 7 bases, with 18 bases of the junction left unmatched. The CDR3 runs to 17 residues. The germline V gene has CDR1 MGHRA and CDR2 YSYEKL. The CDR3 DNA follows: TGCGCCAGCAGCCCTTATCCCGGGACAGGACTACTGAGGGAGCAGTACTTC. Translated: CASSPYPGTGLLREQYF.

The chain couples TRBV14 to TRBJ2-3; D ambiguous. V lost 4 bases and J 2 bases, leaving 10 bases between the germline ends. The CDR3 sequence is 14 residues long. Germline values: CDR1 SGHDN, CDR2 FVKESK. The DNA of the CDR3 is TGTGCCAGCAGCCCCCTTCTCCCCACAGATACGCAGTATTTT. Amino acid sequence: CASSPLLPTDTQYF.

The chain recombines TRBV7-2 with TRBJ2-5, with TRBD2 as a possible D gene (6 bases). V was cut by 1 base and J by 4 bases, with 13 bases left in between. Germline V gives CDR1 SGHTA, CDR2 FQGNSA. The CDR3 totals 15 residues. CDR3 bases: TGTGCCAGCAGCTTAGGCGGGGCCTACCCAGAGACCCAGTACTTC. Residues: CASSLGGAYPETQYF.

The gene calls are TRBV6-6 and TRBJ2-5, with D maybe TRBD1 (5 bases). The CDR3 is 14 residues long. Germline values: CDR1 MNHNY, CDR2 SVGAGI (reference sequence). The V end was cut by 2 bases, the J end by 5 bases, with 12 bases between. The chain's CDR3 is CASSYQGKWETQYF. The CDR3 DNA is TGTGCCAGCAGTTACCAGGGAAAGTGGGAGACCCAGTACTTC.

This clone was picked up a small number of times. The chain employs TRBV9 and TRBJ2-3; 9 bases line up with TRBD1. This CDR3 comprises 15 residues. Germline-derived CDR1 and CDR2 are SGDLS and YYNGEE. The ends lost 2 bases at V and 2 bases at J; junction bases unmatched: 3. CDR3 coding DNA: TGTGCCAGCAGCGTCTACAGGGGGCTCACAGATACGCAGTATTTT. Protein sequence: CASSVYRGLTDTQYF.

About this clone: One end of the junction does not line up with germline, which may come from a read error. J is TRBJ2-7 and V is TRBV4-1; TRBD1 agrees at 7 bases. CDR3 length: 15 amino acids. Germline assignment: CDR1 MGHRA and CDR2 YSYEKL. CDR3 DNA sequence: TGCGCCAGCAGGCAAGCCGGGACAGTCCCCTACGAGCAGTACTTC. It codes for CASRQAGTVPYEQYF.

V usage is TRBV13 and J usage is TRBJ1-1, with D hard to call. The CDR3 is 14 amino acids. Trimming took off 2 bases at V and 3 bases at J, with 10 bases between the two ends. Germline values: CDR1 PRHDT, CDR2 FYEKMQ (reference sequence). CDR3 in amino acids: CASSLTFGDTEAFF. The DNA of the CDR3 is TGTGCCAGCAGCTTAACATTCGGGGACACTGAAGCTTTCTTT.

The chain couples TRBV10-3 to TRBJ1-2; tentative D call: TRBD1 (6 bases). Germline CDR1 and CDR2: ENHRY and SYGVKD. CDR3 length: 14 residues. The V and J ends lost 7 bases and 6 bases respectively, with 18 bases between them. CDR3 protein: CAINIQGTGDGYTF. The CDR3 coding sequence is TGTGCCATCAATATACAGGGTACCGGTGATGGCTACACCTTC.

This clone appeared a single time. One junction end disagrees with the germline gene, perhaps due to a read error. V and J are TRBV7-9 and TRBJ2-1, with D possibly being TRBD2 (5 bases). Germline V gene lookup returns CDR1 SEHNR and CDR2 FQNEAQ (reference sequence). CDR3 size: 17 residues. CDR3 sequence (DNA): TGTTCCAGCAGCTCGACCAGTGGGGAAGGGAGCGGCAGCAAGCAGTTCTTC. The encoded protein is CSSSSTSGEGSGSKQFF.

The chain couples TRBV28 to TRBJ2-7, with TRBD2 as a possible D gene (6 bases). The length of the CDR3 is 14 residues. Looked up from germline, CDR1 is MDHEN and CDR2 is SYDVKM. V was pared by 6 bases and J by 2 bases, with 14 bases between. Here the CDR3 DNA reads TGTGCCAGCAGCCCCTTACTAGCTACCTACGAGCAGTACTTC. This encodes CASSPLLATYEQYF.

This clone came up a few times. The chain couples TRBV30 to TRBJ2-7, with D tentatively TRBD1 (6 bases). The CDR3 is 11 amino acids. In germline, CDR1 is GTSNPN, CDR2 SVGIG (reference sequence). Trimming removed 1 base at V and 5 bases at J, with 6 bases between. The CDR3 spells CAWSAGDEQYF. For the CDR3, the DNA is TGTGCCTGGAGTGCAGGGGACGAGCAGTACTTC.

The genes are TRBV2 and TRBJ2-6, with 10 bases that match TRBD1. CDR1 and CDR2 (germline): SNHLY, FYNNEI. Trimming took 0 bases from V and 6 from J; bases not matched to a gene: 14. This CDR3 spans 20 amino acids. The chain's CDR3 is CASSEAGTGVLGAKANVLTF. CDR3 DNA: TGTGCCAGCAGTGAAGCCGGGACAGGGGTTTTAGGGGCAAAGGCCAACGTCCTGACTTTC.

This rearrangement joins TRBV21-1 to TRBJ2-1; the table gives TRBD1 as D, unverified against the DNA. TRBV21-1 is a known pseudogene. The CDR3 sequence is 16 residues long. This chain's CDR3 is CASSKPPRDRGNEQFF. Written as DNA, the CDR3 is TGTGCCAGCAGCAAACCACCCCGGGACAGGGGCAATGAGCAGTTCTTC.

The V gene is TRBV6-5, the J gene TRBJ1-2, with D possibly being TRBD1 (5 bases). Germline-derived CDR1 and CDR2 are MNHEY and SVGAGI. This CDR3 is built from 12 residues. The V end lost 10 bases, the J end lost 3 bases, and 12 bases lay between the germline ends. This CDR3 reads CATNRGDYGYTF. In DNA form, the CDR3 reads TGTGCCACTAACCGGGGGGACTATGGCTACACCTTC.

This chain joins TRBV5-1 and TRBJ1-1, with D perhaps TRBD1 (5 bases). Deletions cut 0 bases from V and 0 bases from J, with 9 bases between. The germline CDR1 and CDR2 sequences are SGHRS and YFSETQ. The CDR3 runs to 15 residues. In DNA form, the CDR3 reads TGCGCCAGCAGCTTGGAAGGGGCCATGAACACTGAAGCTTTCTTT. Its translation is CASSLEGAMNTEAFF.

V gene TRBV7-2 combines with J gene TRBJ1-1; no clear D. V lost 10 bases and J lost 1, with 13 bases in between. The germline CDR1 and CDR2 sequences are SGHTA and FQGNSA. This CDR3 has 13 residues. The CDR3 sequence is CATYERGNTEAFF. CDR3 DNA: TGTGCCACCTATGAACGGGGGAACACTGAAGCTTTCTTT.

This rearrangement joins TRBV13 to TRBJ2-1, with 8 nucleotides matching TRBD2. The junction had 3 bases not matched to a gene; V was cut back by 0 bases and J by 8 bases. The CDR3 covers 14 residues. The germline gives CDR1 PRHDT, CDR2 FYEKMQ (reference sequence). The CDR3 DNA sequence: TGTGCCAGCAGCTTAGGACGGGGGGGGGATGAGCAGTTCTTC. Translation gives CASSLGRGGDEQFF.

The table lists this clone with a few counts. The CDR3 DNA is TGTGCCAGTAGTATAGGTAGCGTAAGCACAGATACGCAGTATTTT. This encodes CASSIGSVSTDTQYF. The V gene is TRBV19, the J gene TRBJ2-3, with a tentative D call TRBD2 (5 bases). This CDR3 contains 15 residues. V dropped 1 base and J dropped 0 bases, with 8 bases sitting between them. CDR1 LNHDA and CDR2 SQIVND come from the germline V gene (reference sequence).

V gene TRBV5-1 combines with J gene TRBJ2-7; 7 positions match TRBD1. Trimming cost V 2 bases and J 5 bases; bases outside gene matches: 16. CDR1 is SGHRS, CDR2 YFSETQ, per germline. This CDR3 region has 17 residues. The CDR3 sequence: CASSFPLGQVFLDEQYF. The CDR3 nucleotides read TGCGCCAGCAGCTTTCCTCTTGGACAGGTCTTTTTGGACGAGCAGTACTTC.

This sequence joins TRBV5-5 and TRBJ1-5; D might be TRBD1 (6 bases). This CDR3 spans 13 amino acids. Germline V gene lookup returns CDR1 SGHKS and CDR2 YYEKEE (reference sequence). V dropped 0 bases and J dropped 7 bases, with 8 bases sitting between them. CDR3 region: CASSLEQGQPQHF. The CDR3 DNA reads as TGTGCCAGCAGCTTGGAACAGGGACAGCCCCAGCATTTT.

The CDR3 DNA is TGTGCCAGCAGCTTAGCGCGGGCAGGGGATGAAAAACTGTTTTTT. It is translated as CASSLARAGDEKLFF. The chain couples TRBV7-9 to TRBJ1-4, with D possibly matching TRBD1 (6 bases). V lost 0 bases and J lost 6, with 11 bases in between. CDR1 and CDR2 (germline): SEHNR, FQNEAQ (reference sequence). The CDR3 spans 15 residues.

This clone came up a few times. The J gene is TRBJ2-5, the V gene TRBV5-5, with 9 bases that match TRBD2. The germline V gene has CDR1 SGHKS and CDR2 YYEKEE (reference sequence). This CDR3 region has 15 residues. V dropped 2 bases and J dropped 2; count of bases not matched to a gene: 4. CDR3 protein: CASSFTSGLQETQYF. For the CDR3, the DNA is TGTGCCAGCAGCTTTACTAGCGGGTTACAAGAGACCCAGTACTTC.

This clone occurred a few times. CDR3 DNA sequence: TGTGCCTGGAGTCTGGGACAGGGGGCGTATCAGCCCCAGCATTTT. Translating gives CAWSLGQGAYQPQHF. V is TRBV30 and J is TRBJ1-5; 12 nucleotides align to TRBD1. V shed 2 bases, J shed 5 bases, and the junction held 4 bases outside the gene matches. This CDR3 spans 15 amino acids. The V gene's germline CDR1 is GTSNPN and CDR2 SVGIG (reference sequence).

This clone showed up just once. The chain carries TRBV5-4 and TRBJ1-1; D is uncertain. Trimming cost V 0 bases and J 2 bases, with 5 bases left between them. Germline V gene sequence: CDR1 SGHNT, CDR2 YYREEE (reference sequence). The CDR3 length is 13 residues. The CDR3 is CASSLELNTEAFF. CDR3 sequence (DNA): TGTGCCAGCAGCTTGGAGCTAAACACTGAAGCTTTCTTT.

The genes are TRBV5-1 and TRBJ1-4; tentative D call: TRBD1 (6 bases). V was cut by 4 bases and J by 7 bases, with 11 bases left in between. Germline V gives CDR1 SGHRS, CDR2 YFSETQ. The CDR3 runs to 13 residues. The DNA for the CDR3 is TGCGCCAGCAGCCCACAGGGTAGTGAAAAACTGTTTTTT. As protein: CASSPQGSEKLFF.

The chain couples TRBV6-5 to TRBJ1-1; D is possibly TRBD1 (5 bases). V gave up 6 bases and J gave up 4 bases, with 12 bases separating them. This CDR3 is built from 13 residues. Germline CDR1 and CDR2: MNHEY and SVGAGI. The CDR3 bases are TGTGCCAGCAGGGCCCGGGGGGGCACTGAAGCTTTCTTT. The encoded protein is CASRARGGTEAFF.

This clone was seen only once. The V and J genes are TRBV27 and TRBJ1-2; 7 bases align to TRBD1. V lost 5 bases and J lost 5; bases outside the gene matches: 11. The CDR3 totals 15 residues. The V gene's germline CDR1 is MNHEY and CDR2 SMNVEV (reference sequence). CDR3 region: CASSPQAGTVYGYTF. The CDR3 DNA follows: TGTGCCAGCAGTCCCCAGGCCGGGACAGTTTATGGCTACACCTTC.